Listed here are 8 T cell receptor beta chains from one sample, sequenced in a study of T cells in Graves' hyperthyroidism and ophthalmopathy. Using RNA transcripts as the source, TCR beta CDR3 regions were amplified. First-round RT-PCR of the TCR CDR3 relied on the HTBI primer set. TCRdb passed the multiplex PCR reads through MiXCR, listing each CDR3 protein once. The table lists hundreds of thousands of distinct CDR3 sequences, 15% to 20% of them singletons. Material: blood. All receptors derive from a woman in her twenties or thirties with Graves' hyperthyroidism.

This clonotype was found many times. The gene calls are TRBV27 and TRBJ2-7, with a tentative D call TRBD2 (6 bases). CDR1 MNHEY and CDR2 SMNVEV come from the germline V gene (reference sequence). V was pared by 5 bases and J by 1 base, with 12 bases between. The CDR3 covers 14 residues. The CDR3: CASSVRLDSYEQYF. The CDR3 region has the DNA TGTGCCAGCAGTGTCCGACTAGATTCCTACGAGCAGTACTTC.

This clonotype was seen at least ten times. The chain carries TRBV7-2 and TRBJ1-3; perhaps TRBD1 as D (5 bases). V lost 3 bases to trimming and J lost 4 bases, with 16 bases between them. This CDR3 has 16 amino acids. CDR1 and CDR2 from the germline V gene are SGHTA and FQGNSA. CDR3 amino acids: CASSFPSGQGGNTIYF. CDR3 DNA sequence: TGTGCCAGCAGCTTTCCCTCGGGGCAGGGCGGAAACACCATATATTTT.

CDR3 nucleotides: TGCAGTCCCGGCGGGCAGGGTGGTACTGAAGCTTTCTTT. Protein product: CSPGGQGGTEAFF. The chain couples TRBV20-1 to TRBJ1-1; D might be TRBD1 (5 bases). CDR1 is DFQATT, CDR2 SNEGSKA, per germline (reference sequence). The CDR3 extends over 13 amino acids. Trimming pared 8 bases from V and 5 bases from J, leaving 18 bases between.

This clonotype was seen repeatedly, ten times or more. The chain combines TRBV20-1 with TRBJ1-1; D is ambiguous. This CDR3 has 13 residues. Germline V gene data show CDR1 as DFQATT and CDR2 as SNEGSKA (reference sequence). Trimming removed 4 bases from V and 3 bases from J, with 12 bases in between. The CDR3 coding sequence is TGCAGTGCTAATGAGGAGGGTGACACTGAAGCTTTCTTT. This codes for CSANEEGDTEAFF.

This clonotype has a handful of counts. The chain combines TRBV10-3 with TRBJ2-1, with D uncertain. V gave up 5 bases and J gave up 6 bases, with 8 bases separating them. This CDR3 has 12 amino acids. Germline V gene data show CDR1 as ENHRY and CDR2 as SYGVKD. The CDR3 coding sequence is TGTGCCATCAGTTTCAGCCCCAATGAGCAGTTCTTC. Translation gives CAISFSPNEQFF.

The sample holds many counts of this clonotype. The rearrangement links TRBV2 to TRBJ2-7; D assignment may be TRBD1 or TRBD2 (5 bases each). The CDR3 consists of 15 residues. Germline loops: CDR1 SNHLY, CDR2 FYNNEI. V was cut by 6 bases and J by 5 bases, with 20 bases left in between. CDR3 sequence (DNA): TGTGCCAGCAGCTCACCCTCCCGGGACCCCCACGAGCAGTACTTC. Encoded protein: CASSSPSRDPHEQYF.

This clonotype has a handful of counts. The rearrangement links TRBV19 to TRBJ1-5; TRBD1 matches at 9 bases. V was clipped by 6 bases and J by 3 bases; unmatched bases: 6. The germline V gene has CDR1 LNHDA and CDR2 SQIVND (reference sequence). The CDR3 sequence is 15 residues long. CDR3 DNA: TGTGCCAGTAGCGTAACAGGGGGCCTCAATCAGCCCCAGCATTTT. It codes for CASSVTGGLNQPQHF.

This clonotype was counted a few times. The chain uses TRBV30 and TRBJ1-3; no firm D call. The CDR3 totals 17 residues. V dropped 1 base and J dropped 0 bases, with 16 bases sitting between them. Per germline, CDR1 GTSNPN and CDR2 SVGIG (reference sequence). The CDR3 loop reads CAWSDPTDGDSGNTIYF. CDR3 sequence (DNA): TGTGCCTGGAGTGACCCGACCGACGGCGACTCTGGAAACACCATATATTTT.